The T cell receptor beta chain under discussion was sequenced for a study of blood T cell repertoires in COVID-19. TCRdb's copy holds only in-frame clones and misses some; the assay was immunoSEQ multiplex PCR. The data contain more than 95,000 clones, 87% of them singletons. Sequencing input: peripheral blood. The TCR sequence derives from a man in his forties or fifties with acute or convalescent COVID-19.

The CDR3 loop is CASSLWTGPLSGNTIYF. The CDR3 coding sequence is TGTGCCAGCAGCCTCTGGACAGGACCTCTCTCTGGAAACACCATATATTTT. This chain connects TRBV7-9 to TRBJ1-3; 7 nucleotides line up with TRBD1. The germline V gene has CDR1 SEHNR and CDR2 FQNEAQ (reference sequence). This CDR3 region has 17 residues. V lost 5 bases and J lost 0; bases outside the gene matches: 10.